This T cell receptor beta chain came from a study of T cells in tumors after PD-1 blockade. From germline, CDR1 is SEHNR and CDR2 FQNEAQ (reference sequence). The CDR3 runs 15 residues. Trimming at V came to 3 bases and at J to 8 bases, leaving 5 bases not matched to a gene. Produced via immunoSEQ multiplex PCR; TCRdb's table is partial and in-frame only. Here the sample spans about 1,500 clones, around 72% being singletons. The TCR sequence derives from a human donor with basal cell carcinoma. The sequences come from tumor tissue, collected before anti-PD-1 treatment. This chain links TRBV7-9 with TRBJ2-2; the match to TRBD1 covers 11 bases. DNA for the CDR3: TGTGCCAGCAGCTTGGGACAGGGGGTTGAGGGGGAGCTGTTTTTT. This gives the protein CASSLGQGVEGELFF.